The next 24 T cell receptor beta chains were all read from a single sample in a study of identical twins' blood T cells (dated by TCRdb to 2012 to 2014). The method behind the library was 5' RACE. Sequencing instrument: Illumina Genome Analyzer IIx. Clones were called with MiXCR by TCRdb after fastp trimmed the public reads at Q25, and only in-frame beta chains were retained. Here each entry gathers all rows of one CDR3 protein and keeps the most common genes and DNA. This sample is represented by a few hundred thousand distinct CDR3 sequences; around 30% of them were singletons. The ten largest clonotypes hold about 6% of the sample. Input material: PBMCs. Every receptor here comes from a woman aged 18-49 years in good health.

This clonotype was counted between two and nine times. In DNA form, the CDR3 reads TGCAGTGCTAGAGAGGTCGGGAGACAGTTGAATGAGCAGTTCTTC. Its protein product is CSAREVGRQLNEQFF. The V gene is TRBV20-1, the J gene TRBJ2-1; maybe TRBD2 (6 bases). The germline V gene encodes CDR1 DFQATT and CDR2 SNEGSKA (reference sequence). The CDR3 has 15 amino acids. The germline V and J ends were trimmed by 0 bases and 7 bases, with 16 bases remaining between them.

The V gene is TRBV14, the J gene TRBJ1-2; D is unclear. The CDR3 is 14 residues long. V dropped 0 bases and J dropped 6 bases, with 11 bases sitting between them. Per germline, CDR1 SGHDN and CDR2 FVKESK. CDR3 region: CASSQDLGFNGYTF. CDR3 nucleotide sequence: TGTGCCAGCAGCCAAGATTTAGGGTTTAATGGCTACACCTTC.

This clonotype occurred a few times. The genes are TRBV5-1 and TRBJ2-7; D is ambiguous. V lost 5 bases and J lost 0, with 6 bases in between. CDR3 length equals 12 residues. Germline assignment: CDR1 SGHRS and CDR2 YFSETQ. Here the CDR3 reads CASRSVSYEQYF. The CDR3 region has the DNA TGCGCCAGCAGAAGTGTCTCCTACGAGCAGTACTTC.

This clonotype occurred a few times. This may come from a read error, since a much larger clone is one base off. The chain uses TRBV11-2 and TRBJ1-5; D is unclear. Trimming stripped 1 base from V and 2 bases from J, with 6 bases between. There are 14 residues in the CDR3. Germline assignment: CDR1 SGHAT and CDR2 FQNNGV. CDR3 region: CASSLGAGNQPQHF. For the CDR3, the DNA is TGTGCCAGCAGCTTAGGGGCAGGCAATCAGCCCCAGCATTTT.

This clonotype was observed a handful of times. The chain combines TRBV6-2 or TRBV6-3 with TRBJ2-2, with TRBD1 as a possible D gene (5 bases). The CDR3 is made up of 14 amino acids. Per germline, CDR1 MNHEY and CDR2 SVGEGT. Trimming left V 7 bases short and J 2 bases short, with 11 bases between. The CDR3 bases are TGTGCCAGCACAGGGAAGACAAACACCGGGGAGCTGTTTTTT. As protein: CASTGKTNTGELFF.

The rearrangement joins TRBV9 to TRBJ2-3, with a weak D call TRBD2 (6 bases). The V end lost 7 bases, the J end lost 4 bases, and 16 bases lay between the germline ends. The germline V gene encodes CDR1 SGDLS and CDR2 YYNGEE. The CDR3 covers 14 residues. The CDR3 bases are TGTGCCAGCGGGCTAGCGAACGCCCCAGATACGCAGTATTTT. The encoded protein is CASGLANAPDTQYF.

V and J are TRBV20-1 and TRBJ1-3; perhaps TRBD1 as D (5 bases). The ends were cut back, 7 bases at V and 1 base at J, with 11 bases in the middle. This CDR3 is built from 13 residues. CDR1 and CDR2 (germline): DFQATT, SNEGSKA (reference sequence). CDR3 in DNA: TGCAGTGTTTATAGGACATCTGGAAACACCATATATTTT. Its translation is CSVYRTSGNTIYF.

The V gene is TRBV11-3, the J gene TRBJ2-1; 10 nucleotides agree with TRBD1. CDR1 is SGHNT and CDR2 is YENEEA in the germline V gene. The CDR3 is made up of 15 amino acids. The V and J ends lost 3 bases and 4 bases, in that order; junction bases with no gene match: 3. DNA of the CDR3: TGTGCCAGCAGCTTCGGACAGGGGGAGTACAATGAGCAGTTCTTC. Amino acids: CASSFGQGEYNEQFF. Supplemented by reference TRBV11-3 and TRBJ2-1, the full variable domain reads EAGVVQSPRYKIIEKKQPVAFWCNPISGHNTLYWYLQNLGQGPELLIRYENEEAVDDSQLPKDRFSAERLKGVDSTLKIQPAELGDSAVYLCASSFGQGEYNEQFFGPGTRLTVL.

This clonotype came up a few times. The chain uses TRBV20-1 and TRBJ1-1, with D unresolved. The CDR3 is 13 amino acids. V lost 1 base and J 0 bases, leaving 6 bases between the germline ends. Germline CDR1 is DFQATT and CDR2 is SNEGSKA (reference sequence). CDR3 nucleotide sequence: TGCAGTGCTAGAGTTGGGTTGAACACTGAAGCTTTCTTT. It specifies CSARVGLNTEAFF.

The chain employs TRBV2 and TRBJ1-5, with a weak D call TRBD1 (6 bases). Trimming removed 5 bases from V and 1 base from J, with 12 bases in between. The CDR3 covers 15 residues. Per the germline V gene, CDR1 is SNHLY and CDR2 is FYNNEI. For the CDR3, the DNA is TGTGCCAGCAGTCCACAGGGTGGAAGCAATCAGCCCCAGCATTTT. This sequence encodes CASSPQGGSNQPQHF.

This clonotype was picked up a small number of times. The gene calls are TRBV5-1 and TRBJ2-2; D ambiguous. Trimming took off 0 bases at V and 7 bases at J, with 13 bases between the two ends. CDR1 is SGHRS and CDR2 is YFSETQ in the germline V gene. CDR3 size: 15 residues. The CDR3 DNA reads TGCGCCAGCAGCTTGGAGGGCCTTGGGCACGGGGAGCTGTTTTTT. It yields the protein CASSLEGLGHGELFF.

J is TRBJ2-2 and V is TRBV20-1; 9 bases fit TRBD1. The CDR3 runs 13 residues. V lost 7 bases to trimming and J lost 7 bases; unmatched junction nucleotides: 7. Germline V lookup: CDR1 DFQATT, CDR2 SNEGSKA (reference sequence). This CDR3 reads CSVHRGQGGELFF. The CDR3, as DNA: TGCAGTGTCCACAGGGGACAGGGCGGGGAGCTGTTTTTT.

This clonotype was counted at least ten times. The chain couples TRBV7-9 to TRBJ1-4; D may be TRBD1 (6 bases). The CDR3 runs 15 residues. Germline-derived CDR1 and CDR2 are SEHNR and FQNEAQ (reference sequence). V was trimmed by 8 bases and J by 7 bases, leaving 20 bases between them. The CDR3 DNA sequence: TGTGCCAGCTCCGAAGGGCCAGGGGCGGTTGAAAAACTGTTTTTT. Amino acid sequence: CASSEGPGAVEKLFF.

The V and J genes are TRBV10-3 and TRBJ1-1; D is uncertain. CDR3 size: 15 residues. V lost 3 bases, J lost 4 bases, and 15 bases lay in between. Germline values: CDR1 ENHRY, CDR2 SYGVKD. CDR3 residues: CAISDSRMGFTEAFF. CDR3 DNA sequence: TGTGCCATCAGTGACTCGAGAATGGGGTTCACTGAAGCTTTCTTT.

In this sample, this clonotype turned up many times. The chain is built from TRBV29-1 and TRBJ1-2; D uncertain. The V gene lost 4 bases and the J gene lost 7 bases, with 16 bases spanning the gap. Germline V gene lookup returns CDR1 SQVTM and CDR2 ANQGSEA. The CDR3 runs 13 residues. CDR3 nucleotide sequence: TGCAGCGTTGTGATGAACCACACTCCTGGCTACACCTTC. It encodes CSVVMNHTPGYTF.

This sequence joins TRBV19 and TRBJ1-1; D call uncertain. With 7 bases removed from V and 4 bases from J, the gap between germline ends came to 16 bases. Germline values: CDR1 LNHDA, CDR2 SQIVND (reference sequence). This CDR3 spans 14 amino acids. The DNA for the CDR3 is TGTGCCAGTACCCCAGGAATCGTGGGCACTGAAGCTTTCTTT. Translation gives CASTPGIVGTEAFF.

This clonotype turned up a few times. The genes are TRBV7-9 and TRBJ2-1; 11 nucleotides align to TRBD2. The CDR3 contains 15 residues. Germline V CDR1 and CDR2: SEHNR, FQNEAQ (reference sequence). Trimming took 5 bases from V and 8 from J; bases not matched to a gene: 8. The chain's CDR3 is CASSDSGGAFDEQFF. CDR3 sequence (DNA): TGTGCCAGCAGCGATAGCGGGGGGGCCTTCGATGAGCAGTTCTTC.

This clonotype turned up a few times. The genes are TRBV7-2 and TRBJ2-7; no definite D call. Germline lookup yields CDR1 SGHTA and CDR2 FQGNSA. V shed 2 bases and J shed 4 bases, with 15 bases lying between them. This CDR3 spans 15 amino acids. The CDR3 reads CASSLYGGVSYEQYF. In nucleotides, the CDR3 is TGTGCCAGCAGCTTATACGGCGGCGTCTCGTACGAGCAGTACTTC.

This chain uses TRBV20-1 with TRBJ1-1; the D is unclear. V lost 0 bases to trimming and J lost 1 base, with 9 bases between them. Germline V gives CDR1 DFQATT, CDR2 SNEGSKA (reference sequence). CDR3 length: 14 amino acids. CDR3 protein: CSARDFQTNTEAFF. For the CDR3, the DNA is TGCAGTGCTAGAGATTTTCAGACGAACACTGAAGCTTTCTTT.

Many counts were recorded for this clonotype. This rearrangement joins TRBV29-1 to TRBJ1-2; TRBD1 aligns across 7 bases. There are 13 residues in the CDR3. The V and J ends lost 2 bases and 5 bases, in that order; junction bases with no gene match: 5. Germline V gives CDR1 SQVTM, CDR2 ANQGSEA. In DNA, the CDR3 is TGCAGCGTTGAATGGACAGGACGGTATGGCTACACCTTC. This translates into CSVEWTGRYGYTF.

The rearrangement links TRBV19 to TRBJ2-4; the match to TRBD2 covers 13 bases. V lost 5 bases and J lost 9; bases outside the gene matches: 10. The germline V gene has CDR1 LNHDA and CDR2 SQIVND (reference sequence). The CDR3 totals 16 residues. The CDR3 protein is CASSGLAGDSLGIQYF. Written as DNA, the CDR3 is TGTGCCAGTAGTGGACTAGCGGGAGATTCTTTGGGCATTCAGTACTTC.

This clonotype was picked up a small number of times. CDR3 DNA sequence: TGTGCCAGCAGCGTAGATGGGACAGGGACTAACTATGGCTACACCTTC. It specifies CASSVDGTGTNYGYTF. This chain connects TRBV9 to TRBJ1-2; 9 bases line up with TRBD1. The CDR3 sequence is 16 residues long. The V segment lost 0 bases and the J segment 0 bases; nucleotides outside the gene matches: 3. Germline loops: CDR1 SGDLS, CDR2 YYNGEE. Combining the CDR3 with reference TRBV9 and TRBJ1-2 gives the whole variable domain DSGVTQTPKHLITATGQRVTLRCSPRSGDLSVYWYQQSLDQGLQFLIQYYNGEERAKGNILERFSAQQFPDLHSELNLSSLELGDSALYFCASSVDGTGTNYGYTFGSGTRLTVV.

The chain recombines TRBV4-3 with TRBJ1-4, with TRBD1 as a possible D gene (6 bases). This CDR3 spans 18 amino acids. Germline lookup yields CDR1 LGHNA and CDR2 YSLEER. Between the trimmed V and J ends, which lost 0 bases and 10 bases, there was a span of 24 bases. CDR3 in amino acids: CASSQDPPTWQGPRKLFF. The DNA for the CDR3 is TGCGCCAGCAGCCAAGATCCCCCGACATGGCAGGGGCCTCGAAAACTGTTTTTT.

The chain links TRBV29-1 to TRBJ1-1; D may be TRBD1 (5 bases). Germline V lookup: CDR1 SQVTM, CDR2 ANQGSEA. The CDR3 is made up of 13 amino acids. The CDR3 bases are TGCGGCGCCTATACGGGGGATAAGGCTGAAGCTTTCTTT. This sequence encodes CGAYTGDKAEAFF.